Given below is one T cell receptor (beta chain) in context. Original analysis: Nucleated cell number was recorded as an estimate derived from reference gene primer amplification. Assay used: immunoSEQ multiplex PCR; TCRdb lists only in-frame clones, some missing. D and trimming were read from the DNA, whereas the V and J calls and clone size are those reported in that table. The sample includes some 27,000 clones, approximately 67% of them seen just once. The entry originates in a study of blood T cell repertoires in COVID-19. Across the study: The samples span acute and convalescent COVID-19 from the United States, Italy and Spain. Nucleic acid was either cDNA or gDNA, and it came from T cells, B-cell-depleted T cells, or PBMCs.

The specimen was peripheral blood. This receptor was taken from a human donor in a cohort sampled during active COVID-19.

CDR3 DNA sequence: TGTGCCAGTAGAAACCCAGGGGTTAGCACAGATACGCAGTATTTT. Its translation is CASRNPGVSTDTQYF. This chain connects TRBV19 to TRBJ2-3; TRBD1 might be the D (6 bases). Looked up from germline, CDR1 is LNHDA and CDR2 is SQIVND (reference sequence). V lost 6 bases and J 0 bases, leaving 13 bases between the germline ends. This CDR3 has 15 residues.